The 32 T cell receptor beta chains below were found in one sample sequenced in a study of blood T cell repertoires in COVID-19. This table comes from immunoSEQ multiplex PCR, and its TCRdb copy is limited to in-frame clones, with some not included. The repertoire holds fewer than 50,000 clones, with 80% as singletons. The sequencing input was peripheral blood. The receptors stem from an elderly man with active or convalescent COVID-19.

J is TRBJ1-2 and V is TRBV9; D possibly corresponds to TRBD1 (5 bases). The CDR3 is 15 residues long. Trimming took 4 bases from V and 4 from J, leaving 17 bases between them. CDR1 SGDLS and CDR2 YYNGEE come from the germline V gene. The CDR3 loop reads CASSLRSGGAYGYTF. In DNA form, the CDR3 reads TGTGCCAGCAGCTTACGTTCTGGAGGGGCCTATGGCTACACCTTC.

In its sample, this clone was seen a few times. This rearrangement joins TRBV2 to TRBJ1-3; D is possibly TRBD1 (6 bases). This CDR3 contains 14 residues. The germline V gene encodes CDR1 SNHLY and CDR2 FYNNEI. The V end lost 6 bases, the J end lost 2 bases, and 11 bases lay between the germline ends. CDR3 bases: TGTGCCAGCAGGCCACAGGGACCTGGAAACACCATATATTTT. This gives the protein CASRPQGPGNTIYF.

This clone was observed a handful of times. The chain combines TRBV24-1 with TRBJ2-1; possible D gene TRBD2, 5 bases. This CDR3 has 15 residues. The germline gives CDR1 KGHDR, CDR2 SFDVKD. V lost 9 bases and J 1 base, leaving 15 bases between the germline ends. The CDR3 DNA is TGTGCCACCTCGGGGTTTGGCCCTTCCTACAATGAGCAGTTCTTC. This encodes CATSGFGPSYNEQFF.

Here the CDR3 DNA reads TGTGCCAGCACCCGTGGGGGGGGTAGTCTTGGCGGACGAGGCGATGAGCAGTTCTTC. This gives the protein CASTRGGGSLGGRGDEQFF. The chain carries TRBV5-4 and TRBJ2-1; 7 bases agree with TRBD2. V was clipped by 6 bases and J by 8 bases; unmatched bases: 26. This CDR3 spans 19 amino acids. CDR1 is SGHNT, CDR2 YYREEE, per germline (reference sequence).

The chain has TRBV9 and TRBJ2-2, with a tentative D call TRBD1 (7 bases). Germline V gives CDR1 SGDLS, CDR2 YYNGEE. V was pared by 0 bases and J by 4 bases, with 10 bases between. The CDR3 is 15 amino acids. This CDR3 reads CASSVGQGGTGELFF. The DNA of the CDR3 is TGTGCCAGCAGCGTAGGACAGGGAGGCACCGGGGAGCTGTTTTTT.

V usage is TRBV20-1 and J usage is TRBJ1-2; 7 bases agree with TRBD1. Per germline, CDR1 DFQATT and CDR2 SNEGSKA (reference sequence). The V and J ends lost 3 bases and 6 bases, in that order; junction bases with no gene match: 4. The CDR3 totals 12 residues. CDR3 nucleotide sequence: TGCAGTGCTAGTAAGGGGGCGGATGGCTACACCTTC. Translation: CSASKGADGYTF.

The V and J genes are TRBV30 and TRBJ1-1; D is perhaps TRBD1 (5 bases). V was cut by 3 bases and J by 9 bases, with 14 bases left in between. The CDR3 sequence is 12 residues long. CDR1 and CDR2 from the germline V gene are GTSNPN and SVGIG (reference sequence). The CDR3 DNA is TGTGCCTGGAGGTTGCCAGTGGGGCAAGCTTTCTTT. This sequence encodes CAWRLPVGQAFF.

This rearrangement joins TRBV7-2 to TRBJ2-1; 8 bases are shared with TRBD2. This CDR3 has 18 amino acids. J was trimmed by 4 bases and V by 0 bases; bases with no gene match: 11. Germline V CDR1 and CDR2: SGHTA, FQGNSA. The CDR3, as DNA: TGTGCCAGCAGCTTAGCTTCTGTCAATAGCGGGGCTTACAATGAGCAGTTCTTC. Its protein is CASSLASVNSGAYNEQFF.

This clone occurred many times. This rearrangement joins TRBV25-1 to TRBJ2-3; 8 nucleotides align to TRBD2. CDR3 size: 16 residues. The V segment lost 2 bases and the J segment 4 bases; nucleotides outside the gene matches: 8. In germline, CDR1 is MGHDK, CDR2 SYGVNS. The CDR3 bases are TGTGCCAGCAGTGAACCCAAAGCGGGGGAAGCAGATACGCAGTATTTT. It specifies CASSEPKAGEADTQYF.

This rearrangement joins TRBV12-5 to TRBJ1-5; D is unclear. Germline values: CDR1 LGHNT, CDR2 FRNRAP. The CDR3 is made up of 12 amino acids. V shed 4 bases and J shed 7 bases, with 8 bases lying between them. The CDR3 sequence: CASGYAGQPQHF. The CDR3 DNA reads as TGTGCTAGTGGTTATGCAGGCCAGCCCCAGCATTTT.

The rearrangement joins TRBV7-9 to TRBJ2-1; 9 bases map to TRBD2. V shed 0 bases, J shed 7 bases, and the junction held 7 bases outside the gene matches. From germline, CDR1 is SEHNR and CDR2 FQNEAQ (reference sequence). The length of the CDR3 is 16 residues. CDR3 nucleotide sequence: TGTGCCAGCAGCTTAGCCAGGCGGGAGGGGATAAATGAGCAGTTCTTC. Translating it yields CASSLARREGINEQFF.

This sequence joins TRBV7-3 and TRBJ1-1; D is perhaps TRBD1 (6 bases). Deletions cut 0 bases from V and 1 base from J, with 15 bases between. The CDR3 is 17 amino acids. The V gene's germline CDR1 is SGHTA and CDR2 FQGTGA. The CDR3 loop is CASSLTGTRLTNTEAFF. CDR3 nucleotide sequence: TGTGCCAGCAGCTTAACCGGGACACGCCTTACGAACACTGAAGCTTTCTTT.

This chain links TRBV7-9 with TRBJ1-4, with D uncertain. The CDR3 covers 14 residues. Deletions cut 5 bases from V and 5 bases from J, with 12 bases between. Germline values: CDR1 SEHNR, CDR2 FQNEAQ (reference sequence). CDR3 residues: CASSPGSYNEKLFF. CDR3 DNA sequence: TGTGCCAGCAGCCCCGGGAGCTACAATGAAAAACTGTTTTTT.

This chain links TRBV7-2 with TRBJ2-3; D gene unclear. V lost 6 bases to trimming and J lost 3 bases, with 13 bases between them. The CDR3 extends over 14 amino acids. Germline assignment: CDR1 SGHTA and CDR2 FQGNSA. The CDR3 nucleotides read TGTGCCAGCAGTCCTGCTTACGGGACAGATACGCAGTATTTT. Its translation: CASSPAYGTDTQYF.

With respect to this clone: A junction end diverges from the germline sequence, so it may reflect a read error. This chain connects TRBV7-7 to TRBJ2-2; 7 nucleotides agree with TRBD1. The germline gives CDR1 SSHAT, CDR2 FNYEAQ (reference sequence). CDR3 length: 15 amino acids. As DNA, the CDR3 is TGTGCTAGCAGCCTCACAGGGGTGAACACCGGGGAGCTGTTTTTT. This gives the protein CASSLTGVNTGELFF.

DNA of the CDR3: TGTGCCACCAGTGCGGGACTAGCGGGGGGGTATAGCACAGATACGCAGTATTTT. It codes for CATSAGLAGGYSTDTQYF. The V and J genes are TRBV24-1 and TRBJ2-3; 16 nucleotides agree with TRBD2. Germline assignment: CDR1 KGHDR and CDR2 SFDVKD. The CDR3 consists of 18 residues. V lost 5 bases, J lost 0 bases, and 4 bases stayed unmatched.

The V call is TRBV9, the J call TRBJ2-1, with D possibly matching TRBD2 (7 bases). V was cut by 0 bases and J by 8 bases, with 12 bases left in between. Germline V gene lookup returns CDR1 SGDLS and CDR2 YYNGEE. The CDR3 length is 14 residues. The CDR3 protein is CASSVGGGAHEQFF. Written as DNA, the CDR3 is TGTGCCAGCAGCGTAGGTGGGGGGGCACATGAGCAGTTCTTC.

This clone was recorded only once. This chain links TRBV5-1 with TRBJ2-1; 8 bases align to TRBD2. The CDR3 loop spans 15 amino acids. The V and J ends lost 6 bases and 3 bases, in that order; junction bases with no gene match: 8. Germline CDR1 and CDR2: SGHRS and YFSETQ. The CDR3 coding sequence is TGCGCCAGCATGGGAGAAGCGGGGGTCTACAATGAGCAGTTCTTC. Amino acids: CASMGEAGVYNEQFF.

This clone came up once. DNA of the CDR3: TGCGCCAGCAGCTTGGACGGGAGCTCCTACAATGAGCAGTTCTTC. It codes for CASSLDGSSYNEQFF. V gene TRBV5-1 combines with J gene TRBJ2-1, with D possibly being TRBD2 (6 bases). With 0 bases removed from V and 0 bases from J, the gap between germline ends came to 7 bases. The germline gives CDR1 SGHRS, CDR2 YFSETQ. The CDR3 is 15 amino acids.

The DNA of the CDR3 is TGTGCCAGTAGTATCTCCAACGGGGGGACTGAAGCTTTCTTT. Translated, it gives CASSISNGGTEAFF. This chain joins TRBV19 and TRBJ1-1; D might be TRBD1 (5 bases). The CDR3 sequence is 14 residues long. V was cut by 3 bases and J by 5 bases, with 13 bases left in between. Germline lookup yields CDR1 LNHDA and CDR2 SQIVND (reference sequence).

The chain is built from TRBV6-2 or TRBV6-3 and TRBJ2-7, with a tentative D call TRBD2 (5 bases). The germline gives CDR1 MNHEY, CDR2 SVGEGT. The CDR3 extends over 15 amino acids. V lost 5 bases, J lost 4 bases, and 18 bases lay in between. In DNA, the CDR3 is TGTGCCAGCAGTCGCCATAGCCCCGCGGGTTACGAGCAGTACTTC. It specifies CASSRHSPAGYEQYF.

The CDR3 nucleotides are TGTGCTAGTTCCGGGACAGGGTATCAAGAGACCCAGTACTTC. It encodes CASSGTGYQETQYF. The J gene is TRBJ2-5, the V gene TRBV12-5; TRBD1 matches 9 bases. Germline-derived CDR1 and CDR2 are LGHNT and FRNRAP. The CDR3 consists of 14 residues. Trimming at V came to 8 bases and at J to 2 bases, leaving 6 bases not matched to a gene.

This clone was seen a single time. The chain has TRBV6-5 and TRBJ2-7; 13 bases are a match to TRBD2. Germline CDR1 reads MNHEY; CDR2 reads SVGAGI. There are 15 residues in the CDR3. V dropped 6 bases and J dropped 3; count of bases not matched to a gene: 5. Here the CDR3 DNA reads TGTGCCAGCAGCAAGACTAGCGGGGGGTTCTACGAGCAGTACTTC. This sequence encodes CASSKTSGGFYEQYF.

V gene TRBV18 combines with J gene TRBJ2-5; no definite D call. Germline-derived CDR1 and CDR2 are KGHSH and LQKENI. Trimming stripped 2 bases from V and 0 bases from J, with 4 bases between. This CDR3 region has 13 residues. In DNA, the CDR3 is TGTGCCAGCTCACCAGGCTACCAAGAGACCCAGTACTTC. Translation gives CASSPGYQETQYF.

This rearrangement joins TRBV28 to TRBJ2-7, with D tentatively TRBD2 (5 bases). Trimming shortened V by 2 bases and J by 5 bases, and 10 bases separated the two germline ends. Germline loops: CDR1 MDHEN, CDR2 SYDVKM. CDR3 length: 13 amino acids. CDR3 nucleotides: TGTGCCAGCAGTTTAGTTGAGGGTGACGAGCAGTACTTC. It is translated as CASSLVEGDEQYF.

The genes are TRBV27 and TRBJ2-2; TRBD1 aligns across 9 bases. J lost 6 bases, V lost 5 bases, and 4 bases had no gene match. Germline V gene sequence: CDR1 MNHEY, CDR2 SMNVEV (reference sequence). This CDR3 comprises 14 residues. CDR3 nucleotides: TGTGCCAGCAGTGGGAGACAGGGGGCCGGGGAGCTGTTTTTT. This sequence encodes CASSGRQGAGELFF.

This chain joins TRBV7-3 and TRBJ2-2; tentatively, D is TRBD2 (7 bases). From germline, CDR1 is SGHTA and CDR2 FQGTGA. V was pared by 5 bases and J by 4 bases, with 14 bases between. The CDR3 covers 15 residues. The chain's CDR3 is CASSTPGGRTGELFF. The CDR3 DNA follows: TGTGCCAGCAGCACCCCGGGGGGCCGCACCGGGGAGCTGTTTTTT.

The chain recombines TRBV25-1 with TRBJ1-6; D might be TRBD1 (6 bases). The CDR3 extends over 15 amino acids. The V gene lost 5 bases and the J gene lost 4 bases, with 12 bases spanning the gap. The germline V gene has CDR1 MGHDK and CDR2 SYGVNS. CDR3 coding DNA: TGTGCCAGCAGTCTGGGGGCTCGGTATAATTCACCCCTCCACTTT. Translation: CASSLGARYNSPLHF.

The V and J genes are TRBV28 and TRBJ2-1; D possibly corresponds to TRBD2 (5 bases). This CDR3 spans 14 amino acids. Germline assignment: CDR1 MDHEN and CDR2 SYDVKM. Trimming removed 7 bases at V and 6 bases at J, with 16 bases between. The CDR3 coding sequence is TGTGCCAGCACCCCCGGGCTAGCTGGCAATGAGCAGTTCTTC. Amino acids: CASTPGLAGNEQFF.

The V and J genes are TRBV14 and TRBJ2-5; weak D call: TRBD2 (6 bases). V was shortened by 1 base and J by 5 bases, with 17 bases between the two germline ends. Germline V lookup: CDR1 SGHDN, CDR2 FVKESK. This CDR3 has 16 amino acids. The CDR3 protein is CASSQAWGLPGETQYF. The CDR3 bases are TGTGCCAGCAGCCAAGCATGGGGACTCCCGGGTGAGACCCAGTACTTC.

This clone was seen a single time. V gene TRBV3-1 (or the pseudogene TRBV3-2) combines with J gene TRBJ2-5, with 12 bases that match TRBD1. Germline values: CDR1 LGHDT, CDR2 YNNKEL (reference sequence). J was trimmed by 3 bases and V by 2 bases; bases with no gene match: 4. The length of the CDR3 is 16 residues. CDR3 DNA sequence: TGTGCCAGCAGCCAACGAGGGACAGGGGGCGAAGAGACCCAGTACTTC. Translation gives CASSQRGTGGEETQYF.

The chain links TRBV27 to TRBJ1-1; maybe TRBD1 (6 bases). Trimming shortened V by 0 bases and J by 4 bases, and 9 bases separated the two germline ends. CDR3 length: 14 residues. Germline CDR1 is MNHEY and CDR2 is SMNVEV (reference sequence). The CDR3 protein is CASSLSGAGTEAFF. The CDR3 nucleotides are TGTGCCAGCAGTTTATCGGGGGCTGGCACTGAAGCTTTCTTT.